Listed below are T cell receptor beta chains from one sample, sequenced in a study of early T cells in non-severe SARS-CoV-2 infection. One entry per CDR3 protein, called by TCRdb with MiXCR from the 5' RACE reads. Of approximately 71,000 distinct CDR3 sequences in the sample, about an eighth were seen once. Sequencing used whole blood. These receptors were collected from an adult who was a healthcare worker with PCR-confirmed SARS-CoV-2 infection or an uninfected control (not recorded which). Both conserved end residues are part of each CDR3. D genes are given only for firm matches. Only part of the rows carry a size: once, few, many, or a class if the clone is expanded.

CDR3 length,V gene,D gene,J gene,clone size,CDR3 DNA,CDR3 protein
12,TRBV6-2/TRBV6-3,-,TRBJ1-3,many,TGTGCCACCTGGACTACTGGAAACACCATATATTTT,CATWTTGNTIYF
16,TRBV7-3,TRBD2,TRBJ2-2,-,TGTGCCAGCAGCCAACGGACTAGCGGGAACACCGGGGAGCTGTTTTTT,CASSQRTSGNTGELFF
15,TRBV28,TRBD2,TRBJ2-7,few,TGTGCCAGCAGTTCACCGCGGGGGGCGACCTACGAGCAGTACTTC,CASSSPRGATYEQYF
14,TRBV7-9,-,TRBJ1-2,many,TGTGCCAGCAGCTTAGCTCAGGGAGGCTATGGCTACACCTTC,CASSLAQGGYGYTF
14,TRBV12-3/TRBV12-4,-,TRBJ1-3,-,TGTGCCAGCAGTTTCGGGGGGTCCCGAAACACCATATATTTT,CASSFGGSRNTIYF
16,TRBV6-5,TRBD2,TRBJ2-5,many,TGTGCCAGCAAACTCCGGACTAGCGGGGATCGAGAGACCCAGTACTTC,CASKLRTSGDRETQYF
14,TRBV29-1,TRBD1,TRBJ2-3,many,TGCAGCGTTGGGGGGGGACAGGGAACAGATACGCAGTATTTT,CSVGGGQGTDTQYF
16,TRBV28,-,TRBJ2-7,-,TGTGCCAGCAGTTACCCCCTGACAGGAATGACCTACGAGCAGTACTTC,CASSYPLTGMTYEQYF
14,TRBV5-1,-,TRBJ2-5,few,TGCGCCAGCAGCTTGACCACCATTGGCGAGACCCAGTACTTC,CASSLTTIGETQYF
14,TRBV19,-,TRBJ2-7,few,TGTGCCAGTAGTATAGGAGTCGGGGAGGACGAGCAGTACTTC,CASSIGVGEDEQYF
13,TRBV28,-,TRBJ1-2,-,TGTGCCAGCATCAGGACTCCCGGGGAGGGCTACACCTTC,CASIRTPGEGYTF
15,TRBV28,TRBD1,TRBJ1-6,many,TGTGCCAGCACCTCCTCGGACAGGGGGTATTCACCCCTCCACTTT,CASTSSDRGYSPLHF
13,TRBV6-2/TRBV6-3,TRBD1,TRBJ1-2,many,TGTGCCAGCACCGAAGGACAGGGCTATGGCTACACCTTC,CASTEGQGYGYTF
13,TRBV29-1,-,TRBJ2-7,-,TGCAGCGTTGTCCCCGACGGTCCCTACGAGCAGTACTTC,CSVVPDGPYEQYF
15,TRBV20-1,TRBD2,TRBJ2-3,once,TGCAGTGCCCATTCCGGGACTAGGGACACAGATACGCAGTATTTT,CSAHSGTRDTDTQYF
15,TRBV20-1,TRBD1,TRBJ2-3,-,TGCAGTGCTAGAGGAGGGACAGTCATCACAGATACGCAGTATTTT,CSARGGTVITDTQYF
15,TRBV21-1,-,TRBJ2-7,few,TGTGCCAGCAGCAAAGAAGAAGGAAACTCCTACGAGCAGTACTTC,CASSKEEGNSYEQYF
16,TRBV7-2,-,TRBJ1-2,few,TGTGCCAGCAGCTTAGCGCTAGACGGCCAAAGTAAAGGCTACACCTTC,CASSLALDGQSKGYTF
17,TRBV29-1,TRBD2,TRBJ2-5,few,TGCAGCGTTGAAGGAGGTGGGACTAACCATGGTCCAGAGACCCAGTACTTC,CSVEGGGTNHGPETQYF
13,TRBV29-1,TRBD1,TRBJ1-2,many,TGCAGCGCCACAGGGGGCGCGGGCTATGGCTACACCTTC,CSATGGAGYGYTF
13,TRBV7-6,-,TRBJ1-4,many,TGTGCCAGCAGCTTAGTTTCCGGTGAAAAACTGTTTTTT,CASSLVSGEKLFF
13,TRBV6-2/TRBV6-3,TRBD2,TRBJ2-5,-,TGTGCCAGCAGGGGGCCGGGAGGTGAGACCCAGTACTTC,CASRGPGGETQYF
13,TRBV30,TRBD1,TRBJ1-5,many,TGTGCCTGGAGTGAACAGGGGTATCAGCCCCAGCATTTT,CAWSEQGYQPQHF
11,TRBV28,-,TRBJ1-1,-,TGTGCCAGCAGTACCCCAGTCGGGGCTTTCTTT,CASSTPVGAFF
15,TRBV28,TRBD2,TRBJ2-3,few,TGTGCCAGCAGCCGTAGCGGGAGGGGCGGGCTGTTGCGGTATTTT,CASSRSGRGGLLRYF
15,TRBV5-1,TRBD2,TRBJ2-1,-,TGCGCCAGCAGCTTTACACTAGCGGCCTACAATGAGCAGTTCTTC,CASSFTLAAYNEQFF
19,TRBV7-8,-,TRBJ1-2,few,TGTGCCAGCAGCTTCTTCTTTAAGCGTATCCAAGACTCTAACTATGGCTACACCTTC,CASSFFFKRIQDSNYGYTF